These 15 T cell receptor beta chains were all obtained from the same sample, sequenced in a study of CD8 T cells in Susac syndrome. RNA amounts of 0.5 to 1 ug underwent reverse transcription with random hexamers. TCRdb used MiXCR to reprocess the immunoSEQ multiplex PCR reads, holding one entry per CDR3 protein. Here the sample spans under 550,000 distinct CDR3 sequences, more than 80% being singletons. Sequenced sample: CD8+ T cells from PBMCs. The receptors here all came from a human donor with multiple sclerosis.

This clonotype has more than one count but fewer than ten. V and J are TRBV7-9 and TRBJ2-1; 7 nucleotides match TRBD2. Trimming at V came to 11 bases and at J to 7 bases, leaving 8 bases not matched to a gene. The CDR3 is 12 amino acids. CDR1 is SEHNR and CDR2 is FQNEAQ in the germline V gene (reference sequence). The CDR3 reads CAGRLASNEQFF. CDR3 sequence (DNA): TGTGCCGGAAGACTAGCCTCGAATGAGCAGTTCTTC.

The rearrangement joins TRBV5-4 to TRBJ1-2, with 9 nucleotides matching TRBD1. Germline V gene lookup returns CDR1 SGHNT and CDR2 YYREEE (reference sequence). The CDR3 has 17 amino acids. After removal of 6 bases from V and 3 bases from J, the junction contained 15 bases not matched to a gene. The CDR3 DNA reads as TGTGCCAGCACCTCGACGGGACAGGGCCCCTATGACTATGGCTACACCTTC. This codes for CASTSTGQGPYDYGYTF. The full variable domain, completed using reference TRBV5-4 and TRBJ1-2, is ETGVTQSPTHLIKTRGQQVTLRCSSQSGHNTVSWYQQALGQGPQFIFQYYREEENGRGNFPPRFSGLQFPNYSSELNVNALELDDSALYLCASTSTGQGPYDYGYTFGSGTRLTVV.

The chain links TRBV20-1 to TRBJ2-7; D uncertain. Trimming cost V 3 bases and J 3 bases, with 15 bases left between them. The CDR3 contains 14 residues. The germline V gene has CDR1 DFQATT and CDR2 SNEGSKA (reference sequence). The CDR3 spells CSASERNAIYEQYF. The CDR3 DNA sequence: TGCAGTGCTAGCGAAAGGAACGCCATCTACGAGCAGTACTTC.

CDR3 bases: TGTGCCAGCAGTTATTTTAACAGGGTTCACGAGCAGTACTTC. Its protein product is CASSYFNRVHEQYF. V and J are TRBV28 and TRBJ2-7, with D possibly matching TRBD1 (6 bases). The CDR3 length is 14 residues. Germline V lookup: CDR1 MDHEN, CDR2 SYDVKM. V was shortened by 4 bases and J by 5 bases, with 15 bases between the two germline ends.

V is TRBV29-1 and J is TRBJ2-1, with D perhaps matching TRBD2 (6 bases). Germline V gene data show CDR1 as SQVTM and CDR2 as ANQGSEA. The CDR3 runs 14 residues. Trimming cost V 3 bases and J 2 bases, with 11 bases left between them. CDR3 amino acids: CSVDLKRAYNEQFF. The CDR3 DNA is TGCAGCGTTGATCTCAAGCGGGCCTACAATGAGCAGTTCTTC.

The chain combines TRBV25-1 with TRBJ1-4; D might be TRBD1 (5 bases). CDR3 length: 15 residues. V lost 2 bases, J lost 7 bases, and 14 bases lay in between. CDR1 and CDR2 from the germline V gene are MGHDK and SYGVNS. Here the CDR3 reads CASSEEVVRVEKLFF. Written as DNA, the CDR3 is TGTGCCAGCAGTGAAGAGGTAGTCAGGGTTGAAAAACTGTTTTTT.

This rearrangement joins TRBV7-9 to TRBJ1-2; D not resolved. Germline CDR1 reads SEHNR; CDR2 reads FQNEAQ (reference sequence). The CDR3 extends over 12 amino acids. Trimming removed 4 bases from V and 4 bases from J, with 7 bases in between. The CDR3 sequence is CASSSGRYGYTF. CDR3 bases: TGTGCCAGCAGCTCAGGTCGCTATGGCTACACCTTC.

This rearrangement joins TRBV7-2 to TRBJ1-1; D unclear. This CDR3 spans 14 amino acids. The germline gives CDR1 SGHTA, CDR2 FQGNSA. V shed 1 base and J shed 5 bases, with 11 bases lying between them. The CDR3 nucleotides are TGTGCCAGCAGCTTAGGAGAGGGAAGAACTGAAGCTTTCTTT. Translated, it gives CASSLGEGRTEAFF.

The chain combines TRBV4-1 with TRBJ2-5, with D possibly TRBD1 on 5 matching bases. CDR1 is MGHRA, CDR2 YSYEKL, per germline. The V and J ends lost 2 bases and 5 bases respectively, with 9 bases between them. This CDR3 comprises 13 residues. The DNA for the CDR3 is TGCGCCAGCAGCCAACAGACAGTCGAGACCCAGTACTTC. Its protein product is CASSQQTVETQYF.

The genes are TRBV5-1 and TRBJ2-5, with TRBD1 identical over 7 bases. The ends lost 4 bases at V and 5 bases at J; junction bases unmatched: 11. Per the germline V gene, CDR1 is SGHRS and CDR2 is YFSETQ. The CDR3 extends over 15 amino acids. Here the CDR3 reads CASSPLFGQAETQYF. DNA of the CDR3: TGCGCCAGCAGCCCACTATTTGGACAGGCGGAGACCCAGTACTTC.

The genes are TRBV25-1 and TRBJ2-2; a possible D gene is TRBD2 (5 bases). This CDR3 is 16 amino acids long. CDR1 is MGHDK and CDR2 is SYGVNS in the germline V gene. The V and J ends lost 4 bases and 1 base respectively, with 13 bases between them. CDR3 protein: CASSVGGGLNTGELFF. CDR3 DNA: TGTGCCAGCAGTGTGGGCGGCGGGCTGAACACCGGGGAGCTGTTTTTT.

The V and J genes are TRBV6-1 and TRBJ2-1; possibly TRBD2 for D (7 bases). Looked up from germline, CDR1 is MNHNS and CDR2 is SASEGT. There are 20 residues in the CDR3. V was trimmed by 7 bases and J by 5 bases, leaving 33 bases between them. This chain's CDR3 is CASIRQEEGYGTTKHNEQFF. The CDR3 DNA reads TGTGCCAGCATAAGACAGGAGGAGGGGTACGGGACTACCAAACACAATGAGCAGTTCTTC.

The J gene is TRBJ2-1, the V gene TRBV9, with 8 bases matching TRBD2. J gave up 4 bases and V 0 bases, and 3 bases lay outside the gene matches. There are 15 residues in the CDR3. Germline loops: CDR1 SGDLS, CDR2 YYNGEE. Here the CDR3 DNA reads TGTGCCAGCAGCGTAGTAGCGGGAATGTACAATGAGCAGTTCTTC. Its protein is CASSVVAGMYNEQFF.

The V and J genes are TRBV25-1 and TRBJ2-7, with 11 bases matching TRBD1. CDR3 length: 19 amino acids. Germline values: CDR1 MGHDK, CDR2 SYGVNS. V was clipped by 2 bases and J by 0 bases; unmatched bases: 12. This CDR3 reads CASSETRRLDRGLSYEQYF. The CDR3 coding sequence is TGTGCCAGCAGTGAAACCAGACGCTTGGACAGGGGGCTCTCCTACGAGCAGTACTTC.

This clonotype has a single count. The CDR3 DNA follows: TGTGCCACCAGCAGAGGATTGGTTGTAGTCCAAAACATTCAGTACTTC. The encoded protein is CATSRGLVVVQNIQYF. The chain carries TRBV15 and TRBJ2-4; D is uncertain. The germline CDR1 and CDR2 sequences are LNHNV and YYDKDF (reference sequence). There are 16 residues in the CDR3. V lost 1 base to trimming and J lost 5 bases, with 15 bases between them. The full variable domain, completed using reference TRBV15 and TRBJ2-4, is DAMVIQNPRYQVTQFGKPVTLSCSQTLNHNVMYWYQQKSSQAPKLLFHYYDKDFNNEADTPDNFQSRRPNTSFCFLDIRSPGLGDTAMYLCATSRGLVVVQNIQYFGAGTRLSVL.